This T cell receptor (beta chain) was retrieved from a study of blood T cell repertoires in COVID-19. V was shortened by 3 bases and J by 7 bases, with 4 bases between the two germline ends. The CDR3 sequence is 10 residues long. CDR1 MDHEN and CDR2 SYDVKM come from the germline V gene. This clone was recorded a few times. Here immunoSEQ multiplex PCR was the method, and the copy in TCRdb shows in-frame clones only, minus some. The profile shows 200,000 or so clones, around 83% of them singletons. Sequencing used peripheral blood. This chain connects TRBV28 to TRBJ2-7; D ambiguous. The receptor was derived from a man aged 45-65 years who had recovered from COVID-19. CDR3 loop: CASSLREQYF. Here the CDR3 DNA reads TGTGCCAGCAGTTTGAGAGAGCAGTACTTC. The variable domain in full, with the rest retrieved from reference TRBV28 and TRBJ2-7, is DVKVTQSSRYLVKRTGEKVFLECVQDMDHENMFWYRQDPGLGLRLIYFSYDVKMKEKGDIPEGYSVSREKKERFSLILESASTNQTSMYLCASSLREQYFGPGTRLTVT.